This TCR beta chain derives from a study of Graves' ophthalmopathy and Graves' hyperthyroidism. Study details: By definition, stable hyperthyroidism involved no ophthalmopathy within 18 months of follow-up.

RNA served as the template for amplifying TCR beta CDR3 regions. Scientists carried out first-round RT-PCR using HTBI primers and then a second-round multiplex PCR. Each CDR3 protein is one row after TCRdb ran MiXCR on the multiplex PCR reads. The sample holds roughly 600,000 distinct CDR3 sequences, approximately 37% seen once. The study, taken as a whole, reports: From stable hyperthyroidism, ophthalmopathy was separated by a 13-signature model with about 88% sensitivity and around 79% specificity.

This clonotype was found many times. Its specificity is not known. The receptor comes from an adult man with Graves' hyperthyroidism. Sequencing was done on a sample of peripheral blood or thyroid tissue (not recorded which).

The CDR3 protein is CASREQGADTGELFF. In DNA form, the CDR3 reads TGTGCCAGCAGGGAACAGGGGGCGGACACCGGGGAGCTGTTTTTT. The gene calls are TRBV12-3 or TRBV12-4 and TRBJ2-2, with 9 nucleotides matching TRBD1. This CDR3 has 15 residues. V trimming: 6 bases; J trimming: 3 bases; junction bases outside the gene matches: 5.